These 17 T cell receptor beta chains were all obtained from the same sample, sequenced in a study of human T cells and chemical hapten exposure. TCRdb redid the calling of the RACE reads with MiXCR, one entry per CDR3 protein. The data show about 54,000 distinct CDR3 sequences, over 9.5% seen once. Time point specified: patch test 2, 6 weeks after DPC sensitization. Regarding treatment: therapeutic diphenylcyclopropenone sensitization with weekly scalp DPC. Sequenced here: whole blood, sampled in connection with sensitization to the hapten diphenylcyclopropenone (DPC). Receptors were obtained from a woman between 45 and 60 years old with alopecia areata. Some clones in this sample may be carry-over from other donors' samples.

At least ten counts were recorded for this clonotype. This chain uses TRBV19 with TRBJ1-5; 10 nucleotides align to TRBD1. Trimming took 4 bases from V and 0 from J; bases not matched to a gene: 6. This CDR3 spans 17 amino acids. Looked up from germline, CDR1 is LNHDA and CDR2 is SQIVND (reference sequence). CDR3 sequence (DNA): TGTGCCAGTAGTACCCGGGACAGGGGCCTTAGCAATCAGCCCCAGCATTTT. Its translation: CASSTRDRGLSNQPQHF.

This chain links TRBV20-1 with TRBJ2-1; D may match TRBD1 or TRBD2 (5 bases each). Per germline, CDR1 DFQATT and CDR2 SNEGSKA (reference sequence). There are 14 residues in the CDR3. Trimming removed 3 bases from V and 9 bases from J, with 18 bases in between. CDR3 protein: CSASAPRGRREQFF. The CDR3 DNA is TGCAGTGCTAGCGCCCCGAGGGGTAGGCGTGAGCAGTTCTTC.

In this sample, this clonotype turned up a few times. The V and J genes are TRBV28 and TRBJ2-4; 7 bases line up with TRBD1. The CDR3 is made up of 16 amino acids. Trimming took 6 bases from V and 2 from J; bases not matched to a gene: 10. The germline V gene has CDR1 MDHEN and CDR2 SYDVKM. DNA for the CDR3: TGTGCCAGCAGCCCGACAGGGAATGCACCCAAAAACATTCAGTACTTC. This codes for CASSPTGNAPKNIQYF.

Many counts were recorded for this clonotype. The chain carries TRBV29-1 and TRBJ2-7; D gene uncertain. Trimming took 2 bases from V and 0 from J, leaving 8 bases between them. Germline V gene data show CDR1 as SQVTM and CDR2 as ANQGSEA. This CDR3 contains 13 residues. The CDR3 sequence: CSVESPLSYEQYF. CDR3 nucleotide sequence: TGCAGCGTTGAAAGCCCTCTCTCCTACGAGCAGTACTTC.

This clonotype was picked up many times. The chain uses TRBV6-2 or TRBV6-3 and TRBJ2-3; tentatively, D is TRBD2 (5 bases). Germline loops: CDR1 MNHEY, CDR2 SVGEGT. The CDR3 extends over 11 amino acids. V was trimmed by 8 bases and J by 4 bases, leaving 7 bases between them. The CDR3 sequence: CASERADTQYF. The CDR3 DNA is TGTGCCAGCGAGAGGGCAGATACGCAGTATTTT.

This clonotype appeared a few times. V is TRBV7-9 and J is TRBJ1-1; D uncertain. The V and J ends lost 5 bases and 0 bases respectively, with 7 bases between them. Germline CDR1 and CDR2: SEHNR and FQNEAQ (reference sequence). The CDR3 length is 13 residues. This CDR3 reads CASSPWLNTEAFF. The CDR3 DNA follows: TGTGCCAGCAGCCCCTGGCTGAACACTGAAGCTTTCTTT.

This clonotype occurred a few times. The CDR3 loop reads CASSKGAFNEQFF. CDR3 DNA sequence: TGTGCCAGCAGTAAGGGGGCTTTCAATGAGCAGTTCTTC. The V gene is TRBV6-2 or TRBV6-3, the J gene TRBJ2-1, with 7 bases lining up with TRBD1. Germline V gene lookup returns CDR1 MNHEY and CDR2 SVGEGT. V was pared by 5 bases and J by 6 bases, with 4 bases of the junction left unmatched. CDR3 length: 13 amino acids.

This clonotype was seen more than once but under ten times. This chain uses TRBV20-1 with TRBJ2-1, with 12 bases that match TRBD2. The germline gives CDR1 DFQATT, CDR2 SNEGSKA (reference sequence). The length of the CDR3 is 19 residues. Trimming took 0 bases from V and 15 from J; bases not matched to a gene: 24. CDR3 residues: CSARDLLDPTSGGHGDAFF. The CDR3 DNA reads as TGCAGTGCTAGAGATCTACTAGACCCGACTAGCGGGGGCCACGGGGATGCGTTCTTC.

This clonotype was counted a few times. The rearrangement uses TRBV6-4 and TRBJ1-5; 8 nucleotides line up with TRBD1. V lost 4 bases to trimming and J lost 6 bases; unmatched junction nucleotides: 8. The CDR3 loop spans 15 amino acids. Germline loops: CDR1 MRHNA, CDR2 SNTAGT. The CDR3 DNA reads TGTGCCAGCAGTGCGGCGGCAGGGGGCGGTCAGCCCCAGCATTTT. Its translation is CASSAAAGGGQPQHF.

This clonotype was seen a few times. The chain recombines TRBV12-3 or TRBV12-4 with TRBJ1-1, with 9 bases fitting TRBD1. Losses at the gene ends were 3 bases for V and 6 bases for J; bases not matched to a gene: 11. CDR3 size: 16 residues. CDR3 sequence (DNA): TGTGCCAGCAGTTTGGGCGGGACAGGGCCCGGGGCTGAAGCTTTCTTT. Translated, it gives CASSLGGTGPGAEAFF.

The sample holds many counts of this clonotype. The chain is built from TRBV11-2 and TRBJ1-5; D ambiguous. The CDR3 covers 15 residues. Between the trimmed V and J ends, which lost 4 bases and 5 bases, there was a span of 15 bases. Germline V gene sequence: CDR1 SGHAT, CDR2 FQNNGV. The CDR3 protein is CASSSPRESYQPQHF. The DNA for the CDR3 is TGTGCCAGCAGCTCCCCACGAGAGAGCTATCAGCCCCAGCATTTT.

The sample holds many counts of this clonotype. V gene TRBV18 combines with J gene TRBJ2-6; the D call may be TRBD1 or TRBD2 (7 bases each). Germline V gives CDR1 KGHSH, CDR2 LQKENI. The CDR3 has 18 residues. Trimming removed 1 base from V and 2 bases from J, with 15 bases in between. For the CDR3, the DNA is TGTGCCAGCTCACCACTGGGAGGGACAGTCACTGGGGCCAACGTCCTGACTTTC. It encodes CASSPLGGTVTGANVLTF. The whole variable domain, filled in from reference TRBV18 and TRBJ2-6, reads NAGVMQNPRHLVRRRGQEARLRCSPMKGHSHVYWYRQLPEEGLKFMVYLQKENIIDESGMPKERFSAEFPKEGPSILRIQQVVRGDSAAYFCASSPLGGTVTGANVLTFGAGSRLTVL.

The sample holds many counts of this clonotype. V and J are TRBV18 and TRBJ1-6; D remains ambiguous. This CDR3 region has 16 residues. The V end lost 1 base, the J end lost 9 bases, and 16 bases lay between the germline ends. Germline V gene data show CDR1 as KGHSH and CDR2 as LQKENI. CDR3 bases: TGTGCCAGCTCACCACTCGAGGCGGAGGGCAGTTCACCCCTCCACTTT. Translated, it gives CASSPLEAEGSSPLHF.

This clonotype occurred many times. J is TRBJ1-4 and V is TRBV6-5; tentatively, D is TRBD1 (5 bases). V gave up 5 bases and J gave up 7 bases, with 14 bases separating them. The CDR3 spans 14 residues. The germline gives CDR1 MNHEY, CDR2 SVGAGI. The CDR3 coding sequence is TGTGCCAGCAGTGGGACCGGGACGGTTGAAAAACTGTTTTTT. The encoded protein is CASSGTGTVEKLFF.

This clonotype was seen many times. The V and J genes are TRBV5-4 and TRBJ1-2, with 9 bases that match TRBD1. With V trimmed by 5 bases and J by 8 bases, 7 bases remained unmatched. The CDR3 is 13 residues long. Germline lookup yields CDR1 SGHNT and CDR2 YYREEE (reference sequence). The CDR3 loop is CASSTQGAGGYTF. The CDR3 nucleotides are TGTGCCAGCAGTACACAGGGGGCGGGAGGCTACACCTTC.

This clonotype was detected only a few times. The J gene is TRBJ1-1, the V gene TRBV28; D not certain. Trimming removed 6 bases from V and 5 bases from J, with 7 bases in between. This CDR3 contains 11 residues. Germline lookup yields CDR1 MDHEN and CDR2 SYDVKM. CDR3 amino acids: CASRVGTEAFF. CDR3 coding DNA: TGTGCCAGCAGGGTCGGAACTGAAGCTTTCTTT.

The V and J genes are TRBV28 and TRBJ1-1; TRBD1 aligns across 8 bases. This CDR3 is 13 amino acids long. Germline CDR1 MDHEN, CDR2 SYDVKM. After removal of 5 bases from V and 8 bases from J, the junction contained 7 bases not matched to a gene. CDR3 DNA: TGTGCCAGCAGTACGATCGACAGGGGCGAAGCTTTCTTT. It translates to CASSTIDRGEAFF.